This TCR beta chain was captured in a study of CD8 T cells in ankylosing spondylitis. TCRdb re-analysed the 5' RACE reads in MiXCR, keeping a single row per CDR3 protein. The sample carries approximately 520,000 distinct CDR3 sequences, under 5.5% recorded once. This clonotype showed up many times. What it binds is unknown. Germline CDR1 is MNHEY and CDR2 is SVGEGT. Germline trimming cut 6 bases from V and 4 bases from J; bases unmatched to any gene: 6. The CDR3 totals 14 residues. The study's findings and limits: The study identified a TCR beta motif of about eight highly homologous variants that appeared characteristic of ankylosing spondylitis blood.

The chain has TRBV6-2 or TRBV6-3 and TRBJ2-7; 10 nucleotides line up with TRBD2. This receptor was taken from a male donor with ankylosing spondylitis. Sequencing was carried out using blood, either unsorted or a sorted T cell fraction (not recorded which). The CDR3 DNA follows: TGTGCCAGCAGCGAAAGGACTAGCGGATACGAGCAGTACTTC. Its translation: CASSERTSGYEQYF.